The present T cell receptor (beta chain) was sequenced within a study of CD8+ T cells in alopecia areata. The germline CDR1 and CDR2 sequences are DFQATT and SNEGSKA (reference sequence). The CDR3 spans 11 residues. With 6 bases removed from V and 6 bases from J, the gap between germline ends came to 11 bases. This clone appeared once. After isolation, RNA underwent reverse transcription to generate cDNA as the sequencing template. Here immunoSEQ multiplex PCR was the method, and the copy in TCRdb shows in-frame clones only, minus some. Of around 190,000 clones detected, about 56% appear once; the ten largest clones hold around 5%.

The sample was CD8+ T cells sorted from blood. The chain couples TRBV20-1 to TRBJ1-2; D is perhaps TRBD1 (6 bases). This TCR derives from a human donor in good health. In DNA, the CDR3 is TGCAGTGCAGGGGCAGGGGATGGCTACACCTTC. It encodes CSAGAGDGYTF.